This T cell receptor beta chain was captured by sequencing in a study of neurological immune-mediated disorders. The CDR3 contains 14 residues. Between the trimmed V and J ends, which lost 0 bases and 1 base, there was a span of 8 bases. Germline CDR1 SGHRS, CDR2 YFSETQ. In TCRdb, the 5' RACE reads were re-called with MiXCR into one record per CDR3 protein. The data hold 25,000 to 30,000 distinct CDR3 sequences, with about 3.5% observed a single time. This clonotype was seen ten or more times. This TCR was recovered from a woman younger than 45 with multiple sclerosis. This chain joins TRBV5-1 and TRBJ2-7; D not resolved. The specimen was PBMCs. The CDR3 spells CASSLVPESYEQYF. The DNA for the CDR3 is TGCGCCAGCAGCTTGGTACCAGAATCCTACGAGCAGTACTTC.